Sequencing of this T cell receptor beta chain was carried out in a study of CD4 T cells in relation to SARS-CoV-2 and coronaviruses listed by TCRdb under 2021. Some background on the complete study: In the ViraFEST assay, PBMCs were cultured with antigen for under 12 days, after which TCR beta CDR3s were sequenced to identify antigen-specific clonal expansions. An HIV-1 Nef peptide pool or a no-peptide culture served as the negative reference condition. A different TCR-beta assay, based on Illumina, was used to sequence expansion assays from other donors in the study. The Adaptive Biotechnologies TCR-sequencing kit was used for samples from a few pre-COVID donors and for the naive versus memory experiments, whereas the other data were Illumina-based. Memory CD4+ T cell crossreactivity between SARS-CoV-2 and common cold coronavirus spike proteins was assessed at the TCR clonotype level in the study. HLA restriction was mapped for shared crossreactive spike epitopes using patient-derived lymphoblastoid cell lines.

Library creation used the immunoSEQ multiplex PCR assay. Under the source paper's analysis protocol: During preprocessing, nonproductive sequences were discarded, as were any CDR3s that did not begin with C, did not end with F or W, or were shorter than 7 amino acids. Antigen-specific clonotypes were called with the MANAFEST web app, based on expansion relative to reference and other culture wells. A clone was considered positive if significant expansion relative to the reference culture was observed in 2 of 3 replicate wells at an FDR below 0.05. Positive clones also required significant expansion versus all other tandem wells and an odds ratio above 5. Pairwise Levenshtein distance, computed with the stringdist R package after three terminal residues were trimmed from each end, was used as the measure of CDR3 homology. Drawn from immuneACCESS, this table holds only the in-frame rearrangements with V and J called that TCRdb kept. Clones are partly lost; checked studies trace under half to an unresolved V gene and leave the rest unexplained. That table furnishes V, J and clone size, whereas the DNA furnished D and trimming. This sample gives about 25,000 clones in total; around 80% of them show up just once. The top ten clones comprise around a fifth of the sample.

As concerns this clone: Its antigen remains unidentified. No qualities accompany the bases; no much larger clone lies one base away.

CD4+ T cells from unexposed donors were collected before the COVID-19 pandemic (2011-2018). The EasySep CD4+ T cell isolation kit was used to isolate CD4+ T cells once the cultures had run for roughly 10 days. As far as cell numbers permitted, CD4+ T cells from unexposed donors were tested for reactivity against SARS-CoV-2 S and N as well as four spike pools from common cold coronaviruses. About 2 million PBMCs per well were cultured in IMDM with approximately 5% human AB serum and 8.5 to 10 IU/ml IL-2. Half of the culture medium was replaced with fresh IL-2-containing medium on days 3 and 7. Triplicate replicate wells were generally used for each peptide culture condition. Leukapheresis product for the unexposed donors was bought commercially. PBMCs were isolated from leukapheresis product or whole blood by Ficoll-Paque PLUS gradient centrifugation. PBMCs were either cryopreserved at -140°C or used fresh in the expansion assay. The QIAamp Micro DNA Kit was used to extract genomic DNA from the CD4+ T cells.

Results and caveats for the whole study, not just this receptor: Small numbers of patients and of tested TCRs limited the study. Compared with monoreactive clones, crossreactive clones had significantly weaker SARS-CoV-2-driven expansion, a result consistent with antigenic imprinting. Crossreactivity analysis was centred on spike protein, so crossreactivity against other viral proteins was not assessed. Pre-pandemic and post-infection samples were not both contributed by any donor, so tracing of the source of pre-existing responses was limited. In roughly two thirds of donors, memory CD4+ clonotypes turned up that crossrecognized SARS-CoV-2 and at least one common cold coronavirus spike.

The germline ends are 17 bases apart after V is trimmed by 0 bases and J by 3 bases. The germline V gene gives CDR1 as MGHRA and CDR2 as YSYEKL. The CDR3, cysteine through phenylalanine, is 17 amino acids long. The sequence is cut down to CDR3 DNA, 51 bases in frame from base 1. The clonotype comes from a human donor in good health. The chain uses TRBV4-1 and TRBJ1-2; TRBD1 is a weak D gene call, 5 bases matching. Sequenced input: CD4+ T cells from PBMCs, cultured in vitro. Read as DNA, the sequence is TGCGCCAGCAGCCAAGATTGGGGGGAGGGGCACCACTATGGCTACACCTTC. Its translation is CASSQDWGEGHHYGYTF.